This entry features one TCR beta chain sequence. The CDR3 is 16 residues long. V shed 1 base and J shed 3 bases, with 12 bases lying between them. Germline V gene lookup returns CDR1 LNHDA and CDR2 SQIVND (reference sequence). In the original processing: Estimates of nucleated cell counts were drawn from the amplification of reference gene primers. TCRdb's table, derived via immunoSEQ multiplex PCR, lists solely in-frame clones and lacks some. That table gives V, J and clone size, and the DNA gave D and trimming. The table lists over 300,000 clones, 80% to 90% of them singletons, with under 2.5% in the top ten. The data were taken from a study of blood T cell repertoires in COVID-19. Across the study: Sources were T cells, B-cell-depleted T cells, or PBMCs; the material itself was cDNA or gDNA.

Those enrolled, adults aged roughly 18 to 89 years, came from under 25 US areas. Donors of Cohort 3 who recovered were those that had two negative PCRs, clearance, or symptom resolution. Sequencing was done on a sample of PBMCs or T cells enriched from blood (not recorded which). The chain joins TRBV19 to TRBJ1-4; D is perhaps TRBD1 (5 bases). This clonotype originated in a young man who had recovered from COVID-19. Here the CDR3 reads CASSIGPGSANEKLFF. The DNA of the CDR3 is TGTGCCAGTAGTATAGGGCCAGGGTCTGCTAATGAAAAACTGTTTTTT.